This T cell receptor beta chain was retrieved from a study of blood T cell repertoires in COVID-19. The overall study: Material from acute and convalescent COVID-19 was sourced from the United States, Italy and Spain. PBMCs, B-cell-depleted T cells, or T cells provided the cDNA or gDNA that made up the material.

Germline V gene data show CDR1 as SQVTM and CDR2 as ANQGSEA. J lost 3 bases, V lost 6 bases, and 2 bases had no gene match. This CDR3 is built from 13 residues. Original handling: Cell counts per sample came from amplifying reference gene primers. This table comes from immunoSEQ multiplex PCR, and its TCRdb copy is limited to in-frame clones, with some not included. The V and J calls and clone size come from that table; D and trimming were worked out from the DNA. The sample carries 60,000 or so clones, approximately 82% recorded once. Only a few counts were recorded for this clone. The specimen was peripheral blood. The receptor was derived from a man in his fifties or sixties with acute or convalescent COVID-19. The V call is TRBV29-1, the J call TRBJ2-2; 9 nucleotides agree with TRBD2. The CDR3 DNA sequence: TGCAGCGTACAGCGGGGGGACACCGGGGAGCTGTTTTTT. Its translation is CSVQRGDTGELFF.